Following are 17 T cell receptor beta chains from one sample sequenced in a study of T cells in women clearing cervical HPV infection. The method was immunoSEQ multiplex PCR; TCRdb's version includes in-frame clones alone and lacks a portion of them. This sample's table reports 45,000 to 55,000 clones. The sequencing input was blood buffy coat. The receptors shown here come from a woman aged 18 to 75 with a cervical HPV16 infection that either progressed to CIN3+ or cleared (not recorded which).

On this clone: From the germline J gene comes the end of the CDR3, since the read stops 3 residues before it. The rearrangement joins TRBV20-1 to TRBJ1-1, with D maybe TRBD1 (6 bases). Germline CDR1 is DFQATT and CDR2 is SNEGSKA (reference sequence). Deletions cut 5 bases from V and 2 bases from J, with 15 bases between. The CDR3 loop spans 14 amino acids. The covered CDR3 bases are TGCAGTGCTCGACCGCAGGGGCTAAACACTGAA. Protein product: CSARPQGLNTE. The entire CDR3 sequence reads CSARPQGLNTEAFF.

Note on this clone: The CDR3 is cut off 3 residues early in the read; its end comes from the germline J gene. This chain connects TRBV19 to TRBJ2-3, with 8 bases aligning to TRBD1. J gave up 5 bases and V 5 bases, and 6 bases lay outside the gene matches. Germline CDR1 reads LNHDA; CDR2 reads SQIVND (reference sequence). This CDR3 is 14 amino acids long. The CDR3 region is CASSVRGTGDTQYF. CDR3 bases read: TGTGCCAGTAGTGTCAGGGGGACAGGAGATACG.

Points on this clone: Read data end 3 residues before the CDR3 end; the end is taken from the germline J gene. The genes are TRBV29-1 and TRBJ2-3; a possible D gene is TRBD2 (7 bases). CDR3 length equals 14 residues. The germline CDR1 and CDR2 sequences are SQVTM and ANQGSEA. V was cut by 5 bases and J by 4 bases, with 16 bases left in between. This chain's CDR3 is CSVSRGARSDTQYF. The DNA read from the CDR3 is TGCAGCGTTTCCCGGGGGGCGCGCTCAGATACG.

For this clone: The missing CDR3 end, 3 residues past where the read stops, is filled in from the germline J gene. The chain uses TRBV7-9 and TRBJ2-1, with TRBD2 matching 11 bases. The CDR3 is 14 amino acids. J was trimmed by 7 bases and V by 7 bases; bases with no gene match: 6. CDR1 is SEHNR and CDR2 is FQNEAQ in the germline V gene (reference sequence). CDR3 DNA, as far as it was read: TGTGCCAGCACGGGGCTAGCGGGAGGAAATGAG. The encoded protein is CASTGLAGGNE. In full, the CDR3 reads CASTGLAGGNEQFF. Looking up the rest from reference TRBV7-9 and TRBJ2-1 gives the full variable domain: DTGVSQNPRHKITKRGQNVTFRCDPISEHNRLYWYRQTLGQGPEFLTYFQNEAQLEKSRLLSDRFSAERPKGSFSTLEIQRTEQGDSAMYLCASTGLAGGNEQFFGPGTRLTVL.

Comments on this clone: The read is 3 residues too short to cover the CDR3 end, so that end is filled in from the germline J gene. The chain recombines TRBV10-3 with TRBJ2-7; D perhaps matches TRBD2 (6 bases). V lost 6 bases and J lost 3, with 12 bases in between. The CDR3 extends over 13 amino acids. Germline V gene data show CDR1 as ENHRY and CDR2 as SYGVKD. Here the CDR3 reads CAIRGLGLYEQYF. CDR3 DNA (partial): TGTGCCATCAGGGGATTGGGACTCTACGAG.

Regarding this clone: The read terminates 3 residues before the CDR3 end, so the remaining end is supplied by the germline J gene. The rearrangement joins TRBV2 to TRBJ1-4, with TRBD1 matching over 7 bases. The CDR3 runs to 13 residues. Germline CDR1 SNHLY, CDR2 FYNNEI. CDR3 sequence: CASVYDRVGELFF. Incomplete CDR3 DNA: TGTGCCAGCGTCTACGACAGGGTGGGGGAA.

As concerns this clone: Sequencing ends 3 residues short of the CDR3 end; the germline J gene provides the rest. The chain is built from TRBV11-2 and TRBJ2-3, with 7 bases matching TRBD1. The CDR3 runs to 13 residues. Germline CDR1 is SGHAT and CDR2 is FQNNGV. Incomplete CDR3 DNA: TGTGCCAGCAGCTTGGGACAGAAACAGCCG. It codes for CASSLGQKQP. The whole CDR3 protein is CASSLGQKQPQYF.

Of note for this clone: The observed sequence ends 3 residues before the CDR3 terminus, with the missing tail filled in from the germline J gene. This sequence joins TRBV6-1 and TRBJ2-5, with TRBD2 matching 8 bases. This CDR3 comprises 15 residues. Germline CDR1 and CDR2: MNHNS and SASEGT. The trim removed 4 bases at V and 4 bases at J, leaving 8 bases unmatched. CDR3 in amino acids: CASSAQGAGVETQYF. The covered CDR3 bases are TGTGCCAGCAGTGCTCAGGGAGCGGGGGTAGAGACC.

A word on this clone: The CDR3 is cut off 3 residues early in the read; its end comes from the germline J gene. V is TRBV19 and J is TRBJ1-5; the match to TRBD1 covers 7 bases. With 6 bases clipped from V and 6 bases from J, the junction kept 5 bases outside the gene matches. This CDR3 is 13 amino acids long. The germline CDR1 and CDR2 sequences are LNHDA and SQIVND (reference sequence). This chain's CDR3 is CASRDRVGQPQHF. The sequenced CDR3 bases are TGTGCCAGTAGAGACAGGGTAGGTCAGCCC.

Details on this clone: The read finishes 3 residues shy of the CDR3 end, and the germline J gene is used to complete it. V and J are TRBV5-4 and TRBJ1-2; 7 nucleotides agree with TRBD1. CDR1 SGHNT and CDR2 YYREEE come from the germline V gene (reference sequence). V was clipped by 4 bases and J by 4 bases; unmatched bases: 7. The CDR3 has 14 amino acids. CDR3 bases read: TGTGCCAGCAGCACCGGACAGGCAACCTATGGC. It codes for CASSTGQATYG. The complete CDR3 protein is CASSTGQATYGYTF.

In regard to this clone: The CDR3 goes on 3 residues after the read ends, and that part is filled in from the germline J gene. V is TRBV7-9 and J is TRBJ2-7; a weak D match, TRBD2 (7 bases). Germline assignment: CDR1 SEHNR and CDR2 FQNEAQ (reference sequence). Trimming took off 8 bases at V and 3 bases at J, with 20 bases between the two ends. The CDR3 extends over 15 amino acids. Here the CDR3 reads CASSPGGLGGYEQYF. The sequenced CDR3 bases are TGTGCCAGCTCCCCCGGAGGACTAGGGGGCTACGAG.

A note on this clone: The read ends 3 residues before the CDR3 terminus; that terminus is restored from the germline J gene. The rearrangement links TRBV20-1 to TRBJ2-7, with TRBD2 identical over 11 bases. The CDR3 spans 14 residues. Per germline, CDR1 DFQATT and CDR2 SNEGSKA (reference sequence). After removal of 0 bases from V and 6 bases from J, the junction contained 4 bases not matched to a gene. The covered CDR3 bases are TGCAGTGCTAGAGAACTAGCGGGGGCTTTCGAG. Residues: CSARELAGAFE. The entire CDR3 is CSARELAGAFEQYF.

CDR3 protein: CASSLDRGYGYTF. CDR3 DNA (partial): TGCGCCAGCAGCCTGGACAGGGGTTATGGC. This chain joins TRBV5-1 and TRBJ1-2; TRBD1 agrees at 9 bases. From the germline J gene comes the end of the CDR3, since the read stops 3 residues before it. V gave up 4 bases and J gave up 5 bases; unmatched junction bases: 3. This CDR3 spans 13 amino acids. The germline CDR1 and CDR2 sequences are SGHRS and YFSETQ.

Of note for this clone: The missing CDR3 end, 3 residues past where the read stops, is filled in from the germline J gene. This rearrangement joins TRBV12-3 or TRBV12-4 to TRBJ2-1; tentative D call: TRBD2 (7 bases). The CDR3 spans 17 residues. The V gene lost 1 base and the J gene lost 4 bases, with 17 bases spanning the gap. CDR3 bases read: TGTGCCAGCAGTTTAGAGGGGGGGCCGGGGTATTACAATGAG. This gives the protein CASSLEGGPGYYNE. The entire CDR3 protein is CASSLEGGPGYYNEQFF.

Points on this clone: The read stops 3 residues short of the end of the CDR3; the missing end is completed from the germline J gene. The chain links TRBV29-1 to TRBJ2-5; D is possibly TRBD1 (6 bases). This CDR3 has 12 amino acids. Germline V gives CDR1 SQVTM, CDR2 ANQGSEA. V lost 3 bases and J 3 bases, leaving 8 bases between the germline ends. CDR3 region: CSVEKGEETQYF. The covered CDR3 bases are TGCAGCGTTGAGAAGGGGGAAGAGACC.

Comments on this clone: The CDR3 end is not reached by the read, which stops 3 residues before it; the germline J gene fills it in. The rearrangement links TRBV6-1 to TRBJ2-1; maybe TRBD1 (6 bases). With 4 bases removed from V and 7 bases from J, the gap between germline ends came to 8 bases. There are 12 residues in the CDR3. Germline lookup yields CDR1 MNHNS and CDR2 SASEGT. The part of the CDR3 DNA that was read is TGTGCCAGCAGTGCCAGGGGTAATGAG. Amino acid sequence: CASSARGNE. The whole CDR3 sequence is CASSARGNEQFF.

On this clone itself: Coverage ceases 3 residues before the CDR3 finishes, and the germline J gene fills in the end. The chain employs TRBV5-1 and TRBJ1-5; weak D call: TRBD1 (6 bases). This CDR3 contains 15 residues. The germline CDR1 and CDR2 sequences are SGHRS and YFSETQ. Trimming pared 4 bases from V and 4 bases from J, leaving 15 bases between. CDR3: CASSPDPTGNQPQHF. The CDR3 DNA, read in part, is TGCGCCAGCAGCCCTGACCCGACAGGTAATCAGCCC.